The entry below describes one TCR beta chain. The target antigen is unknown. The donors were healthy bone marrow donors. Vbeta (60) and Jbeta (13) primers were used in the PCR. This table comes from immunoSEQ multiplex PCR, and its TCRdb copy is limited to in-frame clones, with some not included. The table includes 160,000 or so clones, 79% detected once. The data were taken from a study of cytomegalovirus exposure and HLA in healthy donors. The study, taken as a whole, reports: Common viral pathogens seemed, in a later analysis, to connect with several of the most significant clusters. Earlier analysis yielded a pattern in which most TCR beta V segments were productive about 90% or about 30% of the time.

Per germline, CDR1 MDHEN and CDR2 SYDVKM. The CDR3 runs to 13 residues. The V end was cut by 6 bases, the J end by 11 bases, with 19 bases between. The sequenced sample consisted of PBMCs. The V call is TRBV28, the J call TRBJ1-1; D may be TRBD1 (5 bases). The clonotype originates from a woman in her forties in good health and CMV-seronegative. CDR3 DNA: TGTGCCAGCAGCCCGATACCCGGGGGGAGGGCTTTCTTT. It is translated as CASSPIPGGRAFF.